The present TCR beta chain was sequenced within a study of blood T cells in healthy people across ages. In its sample, this clonotype was seen many times. The CDR3 loop spans 10 amino acids. Germline V gene data show CDR1 as SQVTM and CDR2 as ANQGSEA. Trimming took off 4 bases at V and 6 bases at J, with 6 bases between the two ends. PCR was performed a second time for 7 to 11 cycles using a sample-barcoded 5' primer and a J-beta primer mix. TCRdb fed the 5' RACE reads into MiXCR, producing one record per CDR3 protein. Here the sample spans approximately 290,000 distinct CDR3 sequences, 25% to 30% being singletons.

This rearrangement joins TRBV29-1 to TRBJ1-1; D ambiguous. This sequence originates from a woman in her sixties or seventies in good health. Input material: blood. The DNA of the CDR3 is TGCAGCGTTGGGAATTCTGAAGCTTTCTTT. This gives the protein CSVGNSEAFF.